This T cell receptor (beta chain) was observed in a study of cytomegalovirus exposure and HLA in healthy donors. Study-wide results and limits: No immune exposure information besides CMV serostatus was available. TCR beta sequences reportedly predicted the HLA-A and HLA-B alleles of most subjects accurately.

In germline, CDR1 is LGHNA, CDR2 YSLEER. The CDR3 is made up of 15 amino acids. V trimming: 5 bases; J trimming: 4 bases; junction bases outside the gene matches: 9. Worth noting for this clone: Its antigen is undetermined.

At sampling all donors were nominally healthy, likely with unrecorded immune exposures. 13 Jbeta primers and 60 Vbeta primers were used for the PCR. The protocol was immunoSEQ multiplex PCR, while the TCRdb copy is restricted to in-frame clones and leaves out a portion. The table has about 120,000 clones, about four fifths seen once. The chain joins TRBV4-3 to TRBJ2-5; 8 bases align to TRBD2. The material sequenced was PBMCs. The TCR comes from a young man in good health and CMV-seropositive. The CDR3 spells CASSNSGGLGETQYF. The CDR3 DNA reads as TGCGCCAGCAGCAACTCGGGGGGGCTGGGAGAGACCCAGTACTTC.